The present entry profiles one T cell receptor (beta chain) with its context. Its specificity is not known. This sample stems from a study of cytomegalovirus exposure and HLA in healthy donors. Study-level results: Only CMV serostatus was available as immune exposure information. More than 15,000 TCR beta sequences were associated with HLA alleles at 0.05 false discovery rate in a later analysis.

Researchers ran the PCR with 60 Vbeta and 13 Jbeta primers. Method: immunoSEQ multiplex PCR; TCRdb's copy keeps in-frame clones and lacks some. The table lists 150,000 to 200,000 clones, 68% of them singletons, with less than 3% in the top ten. The germline CDR1 and CDR2 sequences are MNHEY and SMNVEV (reference sequence). V was pared by 2 bases and J by 4 bases, with 15 bases between. The CDR3 is 15 residues long. This TCR came from a woman in her 40s in good health and CMV-seropositive. The sequencing input was PBMCs. The chain has TRBV27 and TRBJ2-7; D might be TRBD1 (6 bases). This chain's CDR3 is CASSLGNRVAYEQYF. For the CDR3, the DNA is TGTGCCAGCAGTTTAGGGAACAGGGTTGCGTACGAGCAGTACTTC.